This T cell receptor beta chain was obtained from a study of regulatory T cells in long-lasting Graves disease. Study-wide points: Analysis covered peripheral blood alone, not thyroid tissue.

Noted time point: persistent/refractory GD, antithyroid drugs over 5 years with positive TRAb. Construction of the TCR library relied on RNA isolated from PBMCs. This clonotype was seen a handful of times. No antigen is known for it. The ends lost 2 bases at V and 4 bases at J; junction bases unmatched: 3. This CDR3 comprises 14 residues. Germline CDR1 reads MNHEY; CDR2 reads SVGEGT. Assembly of TCR beta libraries relied on iRepertoire HTBI primers together with Arm-PCR of CDR3 regions. TCRdb re-called the multiplex PCR reads with MiXCR, one entry per CDR3 protein. The sample consists of 300,000 to 400,000 distinct CDR3 sequences, around 20% of them appearing once.

The source of this sequence is a female donor with Graves disease. This material consisted of peripheral blood mononuclear cells (PBMCs), taken when the disease was refractory, from a patient treated with antithyroid drugs. The V call is TRBV6-2 or TRBV6-3, the J call TRBJ2-5, with 8 positions matching TRBD2. The CDR3 sequence is CASSYGSGVETQYF. The CDR3 bases are TGTGCCAGCAGTTACGGTAGCGGGGTAGAGACCCAGTACTTC.